This T cell receptor (beta chain) was identified in a study of PD-1 blockade in classical Hodgkin lymphoma. Findings and limits, study-wide: Healthy donors were reported to have higher baseline TCR diversity than newly diagnosed patients.

Only in-frame clones appear in the TCRdb table, and some are missing; sequencing was by immunoSEQ multiplex PCR. This sample carries 50,000 to 65,000 clones, 70% to 90% of them seen once, and the ten largest clones take roughly 8.8%. V was cut by 2 bases and J by 3 bases, with 11 bases left in between. Germline V gene lookup returns CDR1 SGHTA and CDR2 FQGNSA. The length of the CDR3 is 15 residues. With regard to this clone: Its antigen is unknown.

This sample's time point: cycle 4 day 1 (C4D1), after 5 to 7 weeks of nivolumab. Each patient's relapse followed autologous stem cell transplantation, and brentuximab vedotin exposure varied. This material consisted of peripheral blood mononuclear cells (PBMCs), taken before the fourth cycle of nivolumab. The sequence was obtained from a human donor with classical Hodgkin lymphoma. The chain employs TRBV7-2 and TRBJ2-1; D may correspond to TRBD1 or TRBD2 (6 bases each). The DNA of the CDR3 is TGTGCCAGCAGCTTACTTGGAGGGGGCTACAATGAGCAGTTCTTC. It yields the protein CASSLLGGGYNEQFF.